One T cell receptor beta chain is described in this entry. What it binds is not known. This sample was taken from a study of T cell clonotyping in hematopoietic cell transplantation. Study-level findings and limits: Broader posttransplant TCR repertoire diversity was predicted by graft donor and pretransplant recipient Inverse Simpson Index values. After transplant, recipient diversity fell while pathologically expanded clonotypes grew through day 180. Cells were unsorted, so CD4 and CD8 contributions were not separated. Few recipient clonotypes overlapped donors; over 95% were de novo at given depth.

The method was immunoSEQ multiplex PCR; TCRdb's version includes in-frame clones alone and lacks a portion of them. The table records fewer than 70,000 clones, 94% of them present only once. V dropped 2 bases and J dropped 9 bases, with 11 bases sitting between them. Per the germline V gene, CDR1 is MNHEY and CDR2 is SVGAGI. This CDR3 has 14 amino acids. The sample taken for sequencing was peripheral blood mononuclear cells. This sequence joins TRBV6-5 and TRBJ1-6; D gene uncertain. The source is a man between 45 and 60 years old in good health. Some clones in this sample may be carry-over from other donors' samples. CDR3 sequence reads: CASSYRAAGSPLHF. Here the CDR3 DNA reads TGTGCCAGCAGTTACAGGGCTGCGGGTTCACCCCTCCACTTT.